These 27 T cell receptor beta chains originate from one sample sequenced in a study of cytomegalovirus exposure and HLA in healthy donors (dated by TCRdb to the late 2010s). Receptor libraries were prepared by the immunoSEQ multiplex PCR assay. For the multiplex PCR, a mixture combining 60 forward primers for TCR Vbeta segments and 13 reverse primers for TCR Jbeta segments was used. TCRdb limited this immuneACCESS table to in-frame rearrangements with V and J called. A share of clones is missing; checked studies link under half to unresolved V genes, and the rest is unexplained. The sample table shows under 200,000 clones, and less than 90% are seen once. Clones ranked in the top ten supply approximately 0.26% of the sample. Sequencing was done on a sample of PBMCs. Source of these receptors: a boy aged 5-17 years in good health and CMV-seronegative.

The V and J genes are TRBV27 and TRBJ2-7; D not certain. The V gene lost 3 bases and the J gene lost 3 bases, with 9 bases spanning the gap. Germline V gene lookup returns CDR1 MNHEY and CDR2 SMNVEV (reference sequence). This CDR3 is built from 13 residues. CDR3 DNA sequence: TGTGCCAGCAGTTTGCGATCCGTCTACGAGCAGTACTTC. It translates to CASSLRSVYEQYF.

The chain links TRBV6-1 to TRBJ2-7; tentatively, D is TRBD1 (6 bases). The ends were cut back, 5 bases at V and 3 bases at J, with 14 bases in the middle. This CDR3 contains 14 residues. From germline, CDR1 is MNHNS and CDR2 SASEGT. CDR3 amino acids: CASSYVGTIYEQYF. The CDR3 region has the DNA TGTGCCAGCAGTTATGTCGGGACAATCTACGAGCAGTACTTC.

V gene TRBV9 combines with J gene TRBJ2-7, with D tentatively TRBD1 (6 bases). The V and J ends lost 0 bases and 2 bases respectively, with 12 bases between them. In germline, CDR1 is SGDLS, CDR2 YYNGEE. The CDR3 covers 15 residues. This CDR3 is CASSVGTGSAYEQYF. The CDR3, as DNA: TGTGCCAGCAGCGTAGGCACAGGGTCGGCCTACGAGCAGTACTTC.

This clone is a singleton in its sample. The chain links TRBV19 to TRBJ2-7; maybe TRBD2 (5 bases). V lost 0 bases and J lost 6, with 12 bases in between. In germline, CDR1 is LNHDA, CDR2 SQIVND (reference sequence). The CDR3 has 14 amino acids. The CDR3, as DNA: TGTGCCAGTAGTATAGATGTCATCGGAGGCGAGCAGTACTTC. It translates to CASSIDVIGGEQYF.

In this sample, this clone turned up once. The V and J genes are TRBV27 and TRBJ2-7; D may be TRBD2 (6 bases). This CDR3 spans 15 amino acids. V shed 3 bases and J shed 4 bases, with 16 bases lying between them. From germline, CDR1 is MNHEY and CDR2 SMNVEV (reference sequence). The chain's CDR3 is CASSLSGGGDYEQYF. CDR3 sequence (DNA): TGTGCCAGCAGTTTGTCCGGCGGAGGGGATTACGAGCAGTACTTC.

The chain combines TRBV7-2 with TRBJ2-2; 15 positions agree with TRBD2. The V segment lost 5 bases and the J segment 6 bases; nucleotides outside the gene matches: 4. Germline V gene sequence: CDR1 SGHTA, CDR2 FQGNSA. There are 16 residues in the CDR3. CDR3 in amino acids: CASSRWTSGRAGELFF. CDR3 nucleotide sequence: TGTGCCAGCAGCCGATGGACTAGCGGGAGGGCCGGGGAGCTGTTTTTT.

The rearrangement joins TRBV9 to TRBJ2-3; 9 positions agree with TRBD1. The junction had 8 bases not matched to a gene; V was cut back by 3 bases and J by 6 bases. The germline V gene has CDR1 SGDLS and CDR2 YYNGEE. The CDR3 sequence is 15 residues long. The CDR3 sequence is CASSEGTGRADTQYF. CDR3 bases: TGTGCCAGCAGCGAAGGGACAGGGCGAGCGGATACGCAGTATTTT. Based on the CDR3 plus reference TRBV9 and TRBJ2-3, the full variable domain is DSGVTQTPKHLITATGQRVTLRCSPRSGDLSVYWYQQSLDQGLQFLIQYYNGEERAKGNILERFSAQQFPDLHSELNLSSLELGDSALYFCASSEGTGRADTQYFGPGTRLTVL.

V and J are TRBV5-4 and TRBJ2-1; TRBD2 agrees at 14 bases. The V gene end was trimmed by 0 bases and the J gene end by 10 bases; junction bases not matched to a gene: 6. CDR3 size: 16 residues. CDR1 SGHNT and CDR2 YYREEE come from the germline V gene (reference sequence). The CDR3 nucleotides are TGTGCCAGCAGCTTGGTTAGCGGACTAGCGGGGGGAGAGCAGTTCTTC. It is translated as CASSLVSGLAGGEQFF.

V and J are TRBV30 and TRBJ2-3; tentatively, D is TRBD1 (5 bases). The CDR3 loop spans 13 amino acids. V was shortened by 2 bases and J by 15 bases, with 21 bases between the two germline ends. Germline V gene data show CDR1 as GTSNPN and CDR2 as SVGIG (reference sequence). CDR3 nucleotides: TGTGCCTGGAGTAACTCTGGGGCAGGGTTTAGTTATTTT. This gives the protein CAWSNSGAGFSYF.

The chain couples TRBV30 to TRBJ1-2, with D perhaps matching TRBD1 (6 bases). Trimming left V 5 bases short and J 8 bases short, with 15 bases between. Germline CDR1 reads GTSNPN; CDR2 reads SVGIG (reference sequence). The CDR3 has 12 residues. The CDR3 reads CAWLRDTQGYTF. The CDR3 DNA follows: TGTGCCTGGCTTAGGGACACGCAAGGCTACACCTTC.

V gene TRBV19 combines with J gene TRBJ2-7, with TRBD1 matching over 9 bases. CDR3 length: 15 residues. The V gene's germline CDR1 is LNHDA and CDR2 SQIVND (reference sequence). Losses at the gene ends were 6 bases for V and 2 bases for J; bases not matched to a gene: 8. CDR3 DNA sequence: TGTGCCAGTAGGAACCGGGACAGGGACACCTACGAGCAGTACTTC. Encoded protein: CASRNRDRDTYEQYF.

The chain uses TRBV5-1 and TRBJ2-1; 11 nucleotides agree with TRBD1. The CDR3 spans 17 residues. The trim removed 2 bases at V and 8 bases at J, leaving 12 bases unmatched. The germline gives CDR1 SGHRS, CDR2 YFSETQ. The CDR3 DNA reads as TGCGCCAGCAGCTTCTCCGGGACAGGGGGTTTTATGGATGAGCAGTTCTTC. It encodes CASSFSGTGGFMDEQFF.

The genes are TRBV11-2 and TRBJ1-1, with D perhaps TRBD1 (5 bases). The CDR3 totals 14 residues. Germline lookup yields CDR1 SGHAT and CDR2 FQNNGV. Trimming shortened V by 4 bases and J by 2 bases, and 11 bases separated the two germline ends. The CDR3 bases are TGTGCCAGCAGCTCCCGACAGCCCAACACTGAAGCTTTCTTT. Translated: CASSSRQPNTEAFF. The full variable domain, rest sourced from reference TRBV11-2 and TRBJ1-1, is EAGVAQSPRYKIIEKRQSVAFWCNPISGHATLYWYQQILGQGPKLLIQFQNNGVVDDSQLPKDRFSAERLKGVDSTLKIQPAKLEDSAVYLCASSSRQPNTEAFFGQGTRLTVV.

CDR3 region: CASSLAVGFEQFF. The CDR3 DNA reads as TGTGCCAGCAGCTTGGCCGTGGGCTTTGAGCAGTTCTTC. This chain joins TRBV5-6 and TRBJ2-1; D is uncertain. The CDR3 spans 13 residues. Germline V gene lookup returns CDR1 SGHDT and CDR2 YYEEEE. V gave up 0 bases and J gave up 9 bases, with 10 bases separating them. The full variable domain, completed using reference TRBV5-6 and TRBJ2-1, is DAGVTQSPTHLIKTRGQQVTLRCSPKSGHDTVSWYQQALGQGPQFIFQYYEEEERQRGNFPDRFSGHQFPNYSSELNVNALLLGDSALYLCASSLAVGFEQFFGPGTRLTVL.

The CDR3 region has the DNA TGTGCCAGCAGCTTTACAGGGTCCGCCTACAATGAGCAGTTCTTC. Amino acid sequence: CASSFTGSAYNEQFF. The chain links TRBV5-4 to TRBJ2-1, with D perhaps TRBD1 (6 bases). Germline V lookup: CDR1 SGHNT, CDR2 YYREEE (reference sequence). V was cut by 2 bases and J by 2 bases, with 11 bases left in between. This CDR3 has 15 amino acids.

The chain recombines TRBV19 with TRBJ1-1; tentative D call: TRBD1 (5 bases). The CDR3 consists of 15 residues. The V and J ends lost 3 bases and 4 bases respectively, with 15 bases between them. Looked up from germline, CDR1 is LNHDA and CDR2 is SQIVND (reference sequence). CDR3 protein: CASSISRAVTTEAFF. CDR3 nucleotides: TGTGCCAGTAGTATTTCCAGGGCGGTAACCACTGAAGCTTTCTTT. The whole variable domain, remainder taken from reference TRBV19 and TRBJ1-1, is DGGITQSPKYLFRKEGQNVTLSCEQNLNHDAMYWYRQDPGQGLRLIYYSQIVNDFQKGDIAEGYSVSREKKESFPLTVTSAQKNPTAFYLCASSISRAVTTEAFFGQGTRLTVV.

Concerning this clone itself: One end of the junction fails to match germline, which may point to a read error. The chain recombines TRBV6-5 with TRBJ1-2; D is unclear. Germline-derived CDR1 and CDR2 are MNHEY and SVGAGI. CDR3 size: 15 residues. The CDR3 spells CASSYSSVGGGGYIF. Here the CDR3 DNA reads TGTGCCAGCAGTTACTCGAGCGTGGGTGGAGGTGGCTACATCTTC.

The chain carries TRBV6-6 and TRBJ2-2, with D possibly TRBD2 on 7 matching bases. This CDR3 comprises 16 residues. From germline, CDR1 is MNHNY and CDR2 SVGAGI (reference sequence). V lost 0 bases and J lost 6, with 14 bases in between. The CDR3 loop reads CASSYSIGGAAGELFF. CDR3 coding DNA: TGTGCCAGCAGTTACTCGATAGGGGGGGCGGCCGGGGAGCTGTTTTTT.

The chain carries TRBV6-6 and TRBJ1-1, with 11 bases aligning to TRBD1. V lost 2 bases to trimming and J lost 5 bases; unmatched junction nucleotides: 1. This CDR3 has 14 residues. Germline V gene sequence: CDR1 MNHNY, CDR2 SVGAGI (reference sequence). CDR3 nucleotides: TGTGCCAGCAGTTACCGGGACAGGGGGACTGAAGCTTTCTTT. The encoded protein is CASSYRDRGTEAFF.

CDR3 amino acids: CASRGGTGWYEQYF. The CDR3 region has the DNA TGTGCCAGCAGAGGTGGGACAGGGTGGTACGAGCAGTACTTC. The gene calls are TRBV2 and TRBJ2-7; 9 nucleotides match TRBD1. After removal of 6 bases from V and 4 bases from J, the junction contained 7 bases not matched to a gene. This CDR3 spans 14 amino acids. Germline lookup yields CDR1 SNHLY and CDR2 FYNNEI.

The chain couples TRBV29-1 to TRBJ2-3, with TRBD2 matching 13 bases. Germline CDR1 and CDR2: SQVTM and ANQGSEA. V was pared by 5 bases and J by 6 bases, with 5 bases of the junction left unmatched. The CDR3 runs to 14 residues. CDR3 coding DNA: TGCAGCGTTAGACTAGCGGGGGGTGCGGATACGCAGTATTTT. This sequence encodes CSVRLAGGADTQYF.

This chain links TRBV5-8 with TRBJ2-1; no reliable D call. CDR1 and CDR2 (germline): SGHTS, YDEGEE. Trimming took 6 bases from V and 6 from J, leaving 10 bases between them. The CDR3 covers 12 residues. As DNA, the CDR3 is TGTGCCAGCACCGCCGGGTTCAATGAGCAGTTCTTC. Protein sequence: CASTAGFNEQFF.

The chain has TRBV30 and TRBJ1-1; 8 bases are shared with TRBD1. This CDR3 is 13 amino acids long. CDR1 GTSNPN and CDR2 SVGIG come from the germline V gene (reference sequence). V lost 1 base and J lost 4; bases outside the gene matches: 2. CDR3 bases: TGTGCCTGGAGTGAACAGGGGGTCACTGAAGCTTTCTTT. It yields the protein CAWSEQGVTEAFF. The variable domain in full, completed from reference TRBV30 and TRBJ1-1, reads SQTIHQWPATLVQPVGSPLSLECTVEGTSNPNLYWYRQAAGRGLQLLFYSVGIGQISSEVPQNLSASRPQDRQFILSSKKLLLSDSGFYLCAWSEQGVTEAFFGQGTRLTVV.

V and J are TRBV19 and TRBJ2-7; D perhaps matches TRBD2 (6 bases). Germline CDR1 reads LNHDA; CDR2 reads SQIVND (reference sequence). The CDR3 is 13 residues long. The V and J ends lost 1 base and 7 bases respectively, with 11 bases between them. In DNA form, the CDR3 reads TGTGCCAGTAGTATAGCGGGACTTCGGGAGCAGTACTTC. Translated, it gives CASSIAGLREQYF. Combining the CDR3 with reference TRBV19 and TRBJ2-7 gives the whole variable domain DGGITQSPKYLFRKEGQNVTLSCEQNLNHDAMYWYRQDPGQGLRLIYYSQIVNDFQKGDIAEGYSVSREKKESFPLTVTSAQKNPTAFYLCASSIAGLREQYFGPGTRLTVT.

The chain couples TRBV5-8 to TRBJ1-1; the D is unclear. The V gene lost 4 bases and the J gene lost 0 bases, with 13 bases spanning the gap. Per the germline V gene, CDR1 is SGHTS and CDR2 is YDEGEE. The CDR3 runs 15 residues. CDR3 DNA sequence: TGTGCCAGCAGCCCCGTGAACATTCTGAACACTGAAGCTTTCTTT. It specifies CASSPVNILNTEAFF.

CDR3 region: CASSSLRQPQHF. As DNA, the CDR3 is TGTGCCAGCAGTTCGTTGAGGCAGCCCCAGCATTTT. This chain connects TRBV28 to TRBJ1-5; D call uncertain. Trimming shortened V by 4 bases and J by 7 bases, and 8 bases separated the two germline ends. Germline V gene lookup returns CDR1 MDHEN and CDR2 SYDVKM. The CDR3 covers 12 residues.

The rearrangement uses TRBV14 and TRBJ1-1; the D gene is possibly TRBD1 (5 bases). V lost 0 bases to trimming and J lost 5 bases, with 16 bases between them. Germline V lookup: CDR1 SGHDN, CDR2 FVKESK. The CDR3 loop spans 16 amino acids. The CDR3: CASSQERQFSITEAFF. The CDR3 DNA is TGTGCCAGCAGCCAAGAACGACAGTTTAGTATTACTGAAGCTTTCTTT.